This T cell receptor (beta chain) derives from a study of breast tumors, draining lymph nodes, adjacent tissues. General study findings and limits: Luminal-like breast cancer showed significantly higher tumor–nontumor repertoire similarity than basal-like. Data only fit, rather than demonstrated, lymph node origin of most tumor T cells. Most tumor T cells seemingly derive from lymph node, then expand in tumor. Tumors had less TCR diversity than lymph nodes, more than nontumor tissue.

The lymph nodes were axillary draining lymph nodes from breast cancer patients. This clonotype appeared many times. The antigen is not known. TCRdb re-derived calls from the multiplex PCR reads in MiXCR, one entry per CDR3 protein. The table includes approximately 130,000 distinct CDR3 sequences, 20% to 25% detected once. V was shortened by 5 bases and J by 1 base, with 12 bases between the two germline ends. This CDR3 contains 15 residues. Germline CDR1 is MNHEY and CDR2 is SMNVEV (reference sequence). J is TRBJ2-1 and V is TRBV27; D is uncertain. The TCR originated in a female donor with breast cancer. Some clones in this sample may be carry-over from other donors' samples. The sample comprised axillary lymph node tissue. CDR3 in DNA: TGTGCCAGCAGTGTAGTGAGTTGGTCCTACAATGAGCAGTTCTTC. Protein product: CASSVVSWSYNEQFF.